What follows are 29 T cell receptor beta chains derived from one specimen sequenced in a study of blood T cell repertoires in COVID-19. Data came from immunoSEQ multiplex PCR; TCRdb stores just in-frame clones and leaves some out. This table holds around 25,000 clones, around 81% found once. Sequenced input: peripheral blood. The receptors come from a man aged 70-80 years with acute or convalescent COVID-19.

The V call is TRBV29-1, the J call TRBJ2-6; D is possibly TRBD2 (5 bases). Per the germline V gene, CDR1 is SQVTM and CDR2 is ANQGSEA. The CDR3 covers 14 residues. The V and J ends lost 5 bases and 0 bases respectively, with 8 bases between them. The CDR3 reads CSVSADSGANVLTF. The CDR3 bases are TGCAGCGTTTCAGCGGACTCTGGGGCCAACGTCCTGACTTTC.

The chain combines TRBV5-5 with TRBJ2-3, with TRBD2 identical over 11 bases. Germline lookup yields CDR1 SGHKS and CDR2 YYEKEE (reference sequence). V shed 2 bases, J shed 1 base, and the junction held 3 bases outside the gene matches. This CDR3 is built from 16 residues. The CDR3 DNA sequence: TGTGCCAGCAGCTTAGTAGCGGGGGGGGGCACAGATACGCAGTATTTT. Protein product: CASSLVAGGGTDTQYF.

CDR3 DNA: TGTGCCACCAGCAGAGCTGAGCGGAACTACAATGAGCAGTTCTTC. Encoded protein: CATSRAERNYNEQFF. The chain joins TRBV15 to TRBJ2-1; possible D gene TRBD2, 5 bases. This CDR3 has 15 amino acids. The V end lost 1 base, the J end lost 3 bases, and 10 bases lay between the germline ends. The germline gives CDR1 LNHNV, CDR2 YYDKDF (reference sequence).

This rearrangement joins TRBV2 to TRBJ2-2, with a weak D call TRBD1 (6 bases). Germline CDR1 and CDR2: SNHLY and FYNNEI. The CDR3 covers 13 residues. The V end lost 3 bases, the J end lost 13 bases, and 15 bases lay between the germline ends. CDR3 residues: CASSDLWQGRLFF. CDR3 coding DNA: TGTGCCAGCAGTGATCTATGGCAGGGGCGGCTGTTTTTT.

DNA for the CDR3: TGTGCCAGCAGCCCCGGACATACTAACTATGGCTACACCTTC. Its translation is CASSPGHTNYGYTF. This chain joins TRBV11-2 and TRBJ1-2, with a possible D match to TRBD1 (5 bases). In germline, CDR1 is SGHAT, CDR2 FQNNGV. The germline V and J ends were trimmed by 5 bases and 0 bases, with 10 bases remaining between them. The CDR3 loop spans 14 amino acids.

This clone was detected only a few times. V usage is TRBV6-5 and J usage is TRBJ1-4, with a weak D call TRBD1 (5 bases). The CDR3 loop spans 15 amino acids. Per the germline V gene, CDR1 is MNHEY and CDR2 is SVGAGI. V shed 6 bases and J shed 3 bases, with 14 bases lying between them. In DNA, the CDR3 is TGTGCCAGCAGGGCGGCCGGAGGGGCTAATGAAAAACTGTTTTTT. It yields the protein CASRAAGGANEKLFF.

As concerns this clone: The sample has other DNA sequences that encode this CDR3 too. This chain links TRBV12-5 with TRBJ2-3, with a tentative D call TRBD1 (6 bases). Trimming took off 9 bases at V and 4 bases at J, with 14 bases between the two ends. The CDR3 consists of 13 residues. Germline values: CDR1 LGHNT, CDR2 FRNRAP. CDR3 in amino acids: CASGPQGADTQYF. The CDR3 bases are TGTGCTAGCGGTCCACAGGGTGCAGATACGCAGTATTTT.

The chain uses TRBV3-1 (or the pseudogene TRBV3-2) and TRBJ2-5, with D maybe TRBD1 (5 bases). Germline lookup yields CDR1 LGHDT and CDR2 YNNKEL (reference sequence). V lost 5 bases and J 5 bases, leaving 15 bases between the germline ends. The CDR3 has 14 residues. CDR3 in amino acids: CASSYRAGKETQYF. CDR3 DNA sequence: TGTGCCAGCAGCTATAGAGCAGGGAAGGAGACCCAGTACTTC.

The chain employs TRBV6-6 and TRBJ1-3; possible D gene TRBD1, 5 bases. This CDR3 spans 11 amino acids. Trimming took off 7 bases at V and 7 bases at J, with 8 bases between the two ends. Germline V gene sequence: CDR1 MNHNY, CDR2 SVGAGI (reference sequence). The CDR3 loop is CASTQGNTIYF. In nucleotides, the CDR3 is TGTGCCAGCACCCAGGGCAACACCATATATTTT.

V usage is TRBV7-9 and J usage is TRBJ2-3; D is perhaps TRBD1 (6 bases). CDR1 SEHNR and CDR2 FQNEAQ come from the germline V gene (reference sequence). The CDR3 has 15 residues. V was shortened by 1 base and J by 2 bases, with 10 bases between the two germline ends. The CDR3, as DNA: TGTGCCAGCAGCTTAGTTGGGACATTCACAGATACGCAGTATTTT. Translated: CASSLVGTFTDTQYF.

The V call is TRBV6-5, the J call TRBJ1-1, with D unclear. CDR3 length: 13 residues. Trimming cost V 7 bases and J 0 bases, with 9 bases left between them. Germline V gene lookup returns CDR1 MNHEY and CDR2 SVGAGI. The CDR3 reads CASKRSMNTEAFF. CDR3 coding DNA: TGTGCCAGCAAGCGATCCATGAACACTGAAGCTTTCTTT.

This rearrangement joins TRBV12-5 to TRBJ2-1; D call uncertain. The length of the CDR3 is 14 residues. From germline, CDR1 is LGHNT and CDR2 FRNRAP. Trimming took off 2 bases at V and 3 bases at J, with 8 bases between the two ends. Here the CDR3 reads CASGLPNSYNEQFF. For the CDR3, the DNA is TGTGCTAGTGGTTTGCCGAACAGCTACAATGAGCAGTTCTTC.

The chain combines TRBV12-3 or TRBV12-4 with TRBJ1-1; 7 bases agree with TRBD1. V was pared by 6 bases and J by 11 bases, with 6 bases of the junction left unmatched. This CDR3 has 11 residues. The CDR3 nucleotides read TGTGCCAGCAGCCCGAGGGGGCGGGCTTTCTTT. Protein sequence: CASSPRGRAFF.

This clone was picked up one time. V gene TRBV5-8 combines with J gene TRBJ1-3; D is unresolved. Germline CDR1 reads SGHTS; CDR2 reads YDEGEE. V lost 1 base, J lost 6 bases, and 5 bases lay in between. This CDR3 comprises 12 residues. The CDR3 spells CASSLPQNTIYF. The CDR3 DNA reads TGTGCCAGCAGCTTGCCCCAAAACACCATATATTTT.

This clone is a singleton in its sample. V gene TRBV28 combines with J gene TRBJ1-5, with TRBD1 matching over 9 bases. V was clipped by 5 bases and J by 7 bases; unmatched bases: 9. The germline CDR1 and CDR2 sequences are MDHEN and SYDVKM. The CDR3 is made up of 15 amino acids. CDR3 nucleotide sequence: TGTGCCAGCAGTCTCACAGGGGGCCGGGGGCAGCCCCAGCATTTT. Translating it yields CASSLTGGRGQPQHF.

This clone was seen a single time. The chain is built from TRBV5-1 and TRBJ1-4; D is possibly TRBD1 (6 bases). The germline V gene encodes CDR1 SGHRS and CDR2 YFSETQ. The CDR3 contains 15 residues. V dropped 0 bases and J dropped 4 bases, with 10 bases sitting between them. The CDR3 sequence: CASSLATGLNEKLFF. CDR3 in DNA: TGCGCCAGCAGCTTGGCGACAGGTCTTAATGAAAAACTGTTTTTT.

This chain links TRBV9 with TRBJ1-4; D gene uncertain. Germline V gene lookup returns CDR1 SGDLS and CDR2 YYNGEE. This CDR3 comprises 13 residues. V was shortened by 4 bases and J by 8 bases, with 12 bases between the two germline ends. CDR3 DNA: TGTGCCAGCAGCTCCGGACCGGGAGAAAAACTGTTTTTT. It specifies CASSSGPGEKLFF.

The chain combines TRBV11-2 with TRBJ2-5, with D possibly TRBD1 on 5 matching bases. Trimming removed 5 bases from V and 1 base from J, with 11 bases in between. The CDR3 contains 14 residues. Per germline, CDR1 SGHAT and CDR2 FQNNGV. CDR3 sequence: CASSLLTAQETQYF. The DNA of the CDR3 is TGTGCCAGCAGCCTCTTGACAGCCCAAGAGACCCAGTACTTC.

This clone was found once. CDR3 residues: CAITSDRADTQYF. CDR3 bases: TGTGCCATCACTAGTGACAGGGCAGATACGCAGTATTTT. This sequence joins TRBV10-3 and TRBJ2-3; 7 positions match TRBD1. This CDR3 is 13 amino acids long. Per the germline V gene, CDR1 is ENHRY and CDR2 is SYGVKD. Unmatched junction bases numbered 5, after V lost 7 bases and J lost 4 bases.

V usage is TRBV7-9 and J usage is TRBJ1-3; a weak D match, TRBD1 (5 bases). V gave up 2 bases and J gave up 0 bases, with 11 bases separating them. CDR3 length: 16 residues. Per germline, CDR1 SEHNR and CDR2 FQNEAQ (reference sequence). CDR3 DNA sequence: TGTGCCAGCAGCTTAAATCGACAGAGCTCTGGAAACACCATATATTTT. Protein product: CASSLNRQSSGNTIYF.

The J gene is TRBJ1-3, the V gene TRBV6-5, with TRBD1 as a possible D gene (5 bases). Between the trimmed V and J ends, which lost 7 bases and 2 bases, there was a span of 15 bases. CDR3 length: 15 amino acids. Germline values: CDR1 MNHEY, CDR2 SVGAGI. The chain's CDR3 is CASTLLRAPGNTIYF. The CDR3 DNA sequence: TGTGCCAGCACCCTCCTCAGGGCGCCTGGAAACACCATATATTTT.

There are a few counts of this clone. The chain combines TRBV12-5 with TRBJ2-1; TRBD2 might be the D (5 bases). V was trimmed by 3 bases and J by 10 bases, leaving 10 bases between them. CDR1 and CDR2 (germline): LGHNT, FRNRAP. This CDR3 is 12 amino acids long. As DNA, the CDR3 is TGTGCTAGTGGTTTCACCCGGAGGGAGCAGTTCTTC. Translating it yields CASGFTRREQFF.

This CDR3 is CSVDREQGENSPLHF. CDR3 coding DNA: TGCAGCGTCGACCGGGAACAGGGCGAAAATTCACCCCTCCACTTT. The rearrangement joins TRBV29-1 to TRBJ1-6, with D possibly matching TRBD1 (6 bases). V lost 6 bases and J 7 bases, leaving 19 bases between the germline ends. Germline V CDR1 and CDR2: SQVTM, ANQGSEA. The CDR3 is 15 residues long.

This clone was detected once. The rearrangement joins TRBV2 to TRBJ1-2; D perhaps matches TRBD1 (6 bases). This CDR3 has 16 amino acids. The germline V gene has CDR1 SNHLY and CDR2 FYNNEI. The V end lost 1 base, the J end lost 2 bases, and 14 bases lay between the germline ends. Here the CDR3 DNA reads TGTGCCAGCAGTGAAGGGACAGCCCCGGCAAACTATGGCTACACCTTC. This translates into CASSEGTAPANYGYTF.

The genes are TRBV2 and TRBJ2-2; 7 bases fit TRBD2. The V gene end was trimmed by 8 bases and the J gene end by 0 bases; junction bases not matched to a gene: 3. Germline V gene sequence: CDR1 SNHLY, CDR2 FYNNEI. The CDR3 has 14 amino acids. CDR3 bases: TGTGCCAGCTTGCGGGAGCCGAACACCGGGGAGCTGTTTTTT. This gives the protein CASLREPNTGELFF.

The chain combines TRBV9 with TRBJ1-5, with TRBD1 as a possible D gene (5 bases). The V gene lost 4 bases and the J gene lost 5 bases, with 10 bases spanning the gap. The CDR3 consists of 13 residues. The germline V gene has CDR1 SGDLS and CDR2 YYNGEE. The CDR3 here is CASSQGRDQPQHF. Here the CDR3 DNA reads TGTGCCAGCAGCCAGGGCCGGGATCAGCCCCAGCATTTT.

The chain couples TRBV3-1 (or the pseudogene TRBV3-2) to TRBJ1-1; TRBD1 is a possible D gene (6 bases). Per germline, CDR1 LGHDT and CDR2 YNNKEL (reference sequence). Trimming took 1 base from V and 5 from J, leaving 11 bases between them. CDR3 length equals 14 residues. DNA of the CDR3: TGTGCCAGCAGCCAAGCAGGGGCGTTAACTGAAGCTTTCTTT. This encodes CASSQAGALTEAFF.

This clone was seen just once. The chain has TRBV5-5 and TRBJ1-2; a weak D match, TRBD1 (5 bases). There are 13 residues in the CDR3. Germline V gives CDR1 SGHKS, CDR2 YYEKEE (reference sequence). V lost 1 base, J lost 8 bases, and 12 bases lay in between. DNA of the CDR3: TGTGCCAGCAGCTTGTACGACAGTCAAGGCTACACCTTC. Translating gives CASSLYDSQGYTF.

The CDR3 sequence: CASSYRLNTGELFF. The CDR3 coding sequence is TGCGCCAGCAGCTACAGGCTTAACACCGGGGAGCTGTTTTTT. The chain combines TRBV5-1 with TRBJ2-2; weak D call: TRBD1 (5 bases). Trimming took off 3 bases at V and 2 bases at J, with 8 bases between the two ends. CDR3 length: 14 residues. The V gene's germline CDR1 is SGHRS and CDR2 YFSETQ.